The 26 T cell receptor beta chains listed next were all sequenced from one sample in a study of shared clonotypes between healthy human individuals (TCRdb year 2020). To prepare the library, the immunoSEQ multiplex PCR assay was applied. TCRdb mirrors the immuneACCESS table, restricted to in-frame sequences. Some clones are absent from its copies; in checked studies, under half trace to an unresolved V gene, and the reason for the others is unknown. This sample comprises about 480,000 clones, 75% to 80% of them detected only once. Around 12% of the sample rests with the top ten. Sequenced material: PBMCs. The receptor set was obtained from a woman aged 40 to 50 in good health. Some clones in this sample may be carry-over from other donors' samples.

V gene TRBV7-3 combines with J gene TRBJ2-2; 12 nucleotides match TRBD2. The CDR3 is 18 residues long. The germline gives CDR1 SGHTA, CDR2 FQGTGA. V shed 2 bases, J shed 5 bases, and the junction held 9 bases outside the gene matches. CDR3 coding DNA: TGTGCCAGCAGCTTAGATCTAGCGGGAGGGCCCGTAACCGGGGAGCTGTTTTTT. This encodes CASSLDLAGGPVTGELFF. Based on the CDR3 plus reference TRBV7-3 and TRBJ2-2, the full variable domain is GAGVSQTPSNKVTEKGKYVELRCDPISGHTALYWYRQSLGQGPEFLIYFQGTGAADDSGLPNDRFFAVRPEGSVSTLKIQRTERGDSAVYLCASSLDLAGGPVTGELFFGEGSRLTVL.

CDR3: CASSLIGSGYYEQYF. CDR3 bases: TGTGCCAGCAGCTTAATCGGTAGCGGCTACTACGAGCAGTACTTC. The chain carries TRBV7-3 and TRBJ2-7, with a weak D call TRBD2 (6 bases). This CDR3 comprises 15 residues. CDR1 and CDR2 from the germline V gene are SGHTA and FQGTGA. Trimming left V 1 base short and J 3 bases short, with 13 bases between.

The chain employs TRBV28 and TRBJ2-5, with D tentatively TRBD2 (7 bases). The DNA end is more similar to TRBJ2-7, so the J call may be wrong. The CDR3 has 18 amino acids. CDR1 is MDHEN, CDR2 SYDVKM, per germline. Written as DNA, the CDR3 is TGTGCCAGCAGTTCCCCCGGGGCAGGGGAGGGTAATCTCTACGAGCAGTACTTC. As protein: CASSSPGAGEGNLYEQYF.

This clone has only one observation. This rearrangement joins TRBV7-9 to TRBJ2-7, with D maybe TRBD2 (6 bases). This CDR3 is built from 14 residues. Germline CDR1 SEHNR, CDR2 FQNEAQ (reference sequence). Trimming removed 7 bases from V and 1 base from J, with 14 bases in between. This CDR3 reads CASTNSGGSYEQYF. CDR3 DNA: TGTGCCAGCACCAATAGCGGTGGGTCCTACGAGCAGTACTTC.

The chain is built from TRBV28 and TRBJ2-2; maybe TRBD1 (6 bases). The germline V gene has CDR1 MDHEN and CDR2 SYDVKM. Trimming removed 6 bases from V and 6 bases from J, with 20 bases in between. CDR3 size: 16 residues. CDR3 sequence reads: CASSLTPSTGSGELFF. CDR3 in DNA: TGTGCCAGCAGCCTTACCCCCTCTACAGGGTCCGGGGAGCTGTTTTTT.

Points on this clone: A much larger clone differs by one base, so this may be a read error. The rearrangement uses TRBV7-2 and TRBJ2-7, with TRBD2 identical over 9 bases. The CDR3 consists of 17 residues. CDR1 and CDR2 (germline): SGHTA, FQGNSA. This chain's CDR3 is CASNLGGREREVYEQYF. CDR3 coding DNA: TGTGCCAGCAACTTAGGGGGGAGGGAGCGGGAGGTCTACGAGCAGTACTTC.

The chain couples TRBV4-3 to TRBJ2-3, with 7 bases matching TRBD2. This CDR3 is built from 16 residues. Germline CDR1 LGHNA, CDR2 YSLEER. Trimming removed 0 bases from V and 1 base from J; junction bases left unmatched: 4. CDR3 in DNA: TGCGCCAGCAGCCAAGAGCTAGCGGAAGGCACAGATACGCAGTATTTT. Amino acid sequence: CASSQELAEGTDTQYF.

Concerning this clone itself: With a much larger clone just one base away, this may be a read error. The gene calls are TRBV11-3 and TRBJ2-6; D is uncertain. V dropped 5 bases and J dropped 0 bases, with 5 bases sitting between them. The germline V gene encodes CDR1 SGHNT and CDR2 YENEEA. The CDR3 extends over 14 amino acids. In nucleotides, the CDR3 is TGTGCCAGCAGCCTGGGCTCTGGGGCCAACGTCCTGACTTTC. Its translation is CASSLGSGANVLTF.

This clone has at least ten counts. V and J are TRBV19 and TRBJ2-1, with D possibly being TRBD1 or TRBD2 (5 bases each). This CDR3 spans 11 amino acids. Germline V gives CDR1 LNHDA, CDR2 SQIVND (reference sequence). Trimming pared 6 bases from V and 8 bases from J, leaving 8 bases between. The CDR3 is CASRGVHEQFF. The CDR3 DNA sequence: TGTGCCAGTAGGGGGGTCCATGAGCAGTTCTTC. The complete variable domain, with remaining parts taken from reference TRBV19 and TRBJ2-1, reads DGGITQSPKYLFRKEGQNVTLSCEQNLNHDAMYWYRQDPGQGLRLIYYSQIVNDFQKGDIAEGYSVSREKKESFPLTVTSAQKNPTAFYLCASRGVHEQFFGPGTRLTVL.

This clone was seen a handful of times. The same CDR3 is also encoded by other DNA sequences in this sample. The chain couples TRBV18 to TRBJ1-3; no firm D call. CDR3 size: 14 residues. In germline, CDR1 is KGHSH, CDR2 LQKENI. V lost 2 bases to trimming and J lost 1 base, with 6 bases between them. The CDR3 bases are TGTGCCAGCTCACCAGGGTCGTCTGGAAACACCATATATTTT. Its protein is CASSPGSSGNTIYF.

The rearrangement uses TRBV9 and TRBJ2-2, with TRBD1 matching 11 bases. CDR3 size: 15 residues. CDR1 is SGDLS, CDR2 YYNGEE, per germline. The V and J ends lost 4 bases and 5 bases, in that order; junction bases with no gene match: 4. CDR3 sequence: CASSRGTGGTGELFF. DNA of the CDR3: TGTGCCAGCAGCAGAGGGACAGGGGGTACCGGGGAGCTGTTTTTT. The full variable domain, its missing parts supplied by reference TRBV9 and TRBJ2-2, is DSGVTQTPKHLITATGQRVTLRCSPRSGDLSVYWYQQSLDQGLQFLIQYYNGEERAKGNILERFSAQQFPDLHSELNLSSLELGDSALYFCASSRGTGGTGELFFGEGSRLTVL.

The CDR3 here is CASSWQGPMNTEAFF. CDR3 in DNA: TGCGCCAGCAGCTGGCAGGGTCCAATGAACACTGAAGCTTTCTTT. The chain joins TRBV5-1 to TRBJ1-1; a weak D match, TRBD1 (5 bases). This CDR3 is 15 amino acids long. Germline-derived CDR1 and CDR2 are SGHRS and YFSETQ. The V and J ends lost 3 bases and 0 bases respectively, with 12 bases between them. The full variable domain, completed using reference TRBV5-1 and TRBJ1-1, is KAGVTQTPRYLIKTRGQQVTLSCSPISGHRSVSWYQQTPGQGLQFLFEYFSETQRNKGNFPGRFSGRQFSNSRSEMNVSTLELGDSALYLCASSWQGPMNTEAFFGQGTRLTVV.

This clone has at least ten counts. The chain is built from TRBV28 and TRBJ1-5; the D gene is possibly TRBD1 (6 bases). This CDR3 spans 15 amino acids. Trimming removed 6 bases at V and 7 bases at J, with 19 bases between. Germline CDR1 reads MDHEN; CDR2 reads SYDVKM. CDR3 coding DNA: TGTGCCAGCAGACCCCCGCGGGGGGGCGGCCAGCCCCAGCATTTT. Its translation is CASRPPRGGGQPQHF. Full variable domain (missing parts from reference TRBV28 and TRBJ1-5): DVKVTQSSRYLVKRTGEKVFLECVQDMDHENMFWYRQDPGLGLRLIYFSYDVKMKEKGDIPEGYSVSREKKERFSLILESASTNQTSMYLCASRPPRGGGQPQHFGDGTRLSIL.

This clone was recorded at least ten times. The CDR3 region is CASSFHSDGYTF. The DNA for the CDR3 is TGTGCCAGCAGTTTTCATTCCGATGGCTACACCTTC. J is TRBJ1-2 and V is TRBV28; no clear D. Trimming removed 3 bases from V and 6 bases from J, with 8 bases in between. The CDR3 is made up of 12 amino acids. CDR1 MDHEN and CDR2 SYDVKM come from the germline V gene.

V and J are TRBV28 and TRBJ2-1; 9 positions agree with TRBD2. V shed 6 bases and J 7 bases; nucleotides not matched to a gene: 4. Germline values: CDR1 MDHEN, CDR2 SYDVKM. The CDR3 covers 13 residues. The CDR3 DNA reads TGTGCCAGCAGGCCGCGGGGGGGAAATGAGCAGTTCTTC. This translates into CASRPRGGNEQFF.

V is TRBV6-4 and J is TRBJ2-6; a weak D match, TRBD1 (5 bases). The germline CDR1 and CDR2 sequences are MRHNA and SNTAGT. This CDR3 is 15 amino acids long. Trimming removed 2 bases from V and 1 base from J, with 6 bases in between. The CDR3: CASSDHRSGANVLTF. As DNA, the CDR3 is TGTGCCAGCAGTGACCACAGGTCTGGGGCCAACGTCCTGACTTTC.

The rearrangement uses TRBV6-6 and TRBJ2-7, with a possible D match to TRBD1 (5 bases). The CDR3 length is 13 residues. Trimming took off 6 bases at V and 7 bases at J, with 16 bases between the two ends. Per the germline V gene, CDR1 is MNHNY and CDR2 is SVGAGI (reference sequence). CDR3 in amino acids: CASSRGAGLEQYF. For the CDR3, the DNA is TGTGCCAGCAGCCGCGGTGCAGGGTTGGAGCAGTACTTC.

The chain employs TRBV21-1 and TRBJ1-1; the D call TRBD1 from the table was never checked on the DNA. TRBV21-1 represents a pseudogene. The CDR3 has 18 residues. The CDR3 is CAGQLPRDRDGRHTEAFF. The CDR3 region has the DNA TGTGCGGGCCAGCTACCCCGGGACAGGGACGGTAGGCACACTGAAGCTTTCTTT.

A single count supports this clone. This chain joins TRBV18 and TRBJ2-7; D not resolved. This CDR3 is 15 amino acids long. V dropped 1 base and J dropped 0 bases, with 10 bases sitting between them. Germline V gene lookup returns CDR1 KGHSH and CDR2 LQKENI. Written as DNA, the CDR3 is TGTGCCAGCTCACCACGGACCAGGAGCTCCTACGAGCAGTACTTC. Amino acid sequence: CASSPRTRSSYEQYF.

The V and J genes are TRBV28 and TRBJ1-4; the D gene is possibly TRBD1 (6 bases). This CDR3 is built from 16 residues. Trimming shortened V by 4 bases and J by 8 bases, and 20 bases separated the two germline ends. Germline CDR1 MDHEN, CDR2 SYDVKM. CDR3 DNA sequence: TGTGCCAGCAGTTCCGAAAAAGGACAGCCTAGGGAAAAACTGTTTTTT. Encoded protein: CASSSEKGQPREKLFF.

The V gene is TRBV7-9, the J gene TRBJ2-1; 8 bases line up with TRBD1. V dropped 7 bases and J dropped 5; count of bases not matched to a gene: 10. The CDR3 runs to 15 residues. Germline V lookup: CDR1 SEHNR, CDR2 FQNEAQ (reference sequence). The CDR3 DNA reads TGTGCCAGCAACGGCGAGACAGGGGCACACAATGAGCAGTTCTTC. This codes for CASNGETGAHNEQFF. Together with reference TRBV7-9 and TRBJ2-1, the CDR3 gives the full variable domain: DTGVSQNPRHKITKRGQNVTFRCDPISEHNRLYWYRQTLGQGPEFLTYFQNEAQLEKSRLLSDRFSAERPKGSFSTLEIQRTEQGDSAMYLCASNGETGAHNEQFFGPGTRLTVL.

V is TRBV2 and J is TRBJ2-7; 12 nucleotides agree with TRBD1. V dropped 7 bases and J dropped 4; count of bases not matched to a gene: 5. The CDR3 is 14 residues long. Germline V lookup: CDR1 SNHLY, CDR2 FYNNEI. DNA of the CDR3: TGTGCCAGCAACGGGGGACAGGGGGCTTACGAGCAGTACTTC. The encoded protein is CASNGGQGAYEQYF.

V usage is TRBV5-1 and J usage is TRBJ2-5, with TRBD2 identical over 12 bases. This CDR3 is built from 16 residues. The germline V gene encodes CDR1 SGHRS and CDR2 YFSETQ. Unmatched junction bases numbered 8, after V lost 3 bases and J lost 5 bases. The CDR3 loop reads CASSSHRLAGAETQYF. DNA for the CDR3: TGCGCCAGCAGCTCCCACCGACTAGCGGGAGCTGAGACCCAGTACTTC.

This sequence joins TRBV4-1 and TRBJ2-1; 7 nucleotides match TRBD2. Germline V lookup: CDR1 MGHRA, CDR2 YSYEKL. The trim removed 4 bases at V and 4 bases at J, leaving 7 bases unmatched. The CDR3 has 15 residues. CDR3 loop: CASSRPAGLYNEQFF. In DNA form, the CDR3 reads TGCGCCAGCAGCCGACCAGCGGGGCTGTACAATGAGCAGTTCTTC.

The V gene is TRBV5-4, the J gene TRBJ2-6, with 14 nucleotides matching TRBD2. V lost 4 bases and J lost 0; bases outside the gene matches: 6. The CDR3 totals 19 residues. Germline lookup yields CDR1 SGHNT and CDR2 YYREEE (reference sequence). DNA for the CDR3: TGTGCCAGCAGCCCCGGGACTAGCGGGGGCCTCTCTGGGGCCAACGTCCTGACTTTC. Protein: CASSPGTSGGLSGANVLTF.

The rearrangement links TRBV9 to TRBJ2-2; either TRBD1 or TRBD2 may supply D (6 bases each). Trimming removed 4 bases at V and 6 bases at J, with 16 bases between. CDR1 SGDLS and CDR2 YYNGEE come from the germline V gene. CDR3 length equals 15 residues. Here the CDR3 reads CASSPWGARSGELFF. The CDR3, as DNA: TGTGCCAGCAGCCCTTGGGGGGCAAGGTCCGGGGAGCTGTTTTTT.